This is a list of T cell receptor beta chains from one sample in a study of graft-versus-host responses after intestinal transplantation. Profiling relied on immunoSEQ multiplex PCR, and the TCRdb table lists in-frame clones only, not all of them. The sample holds 4,700 or so clones, around 72% seen once. Sequencing was performed on ileum tissue, taken 17 days after transplant. The source of these receptors is a human patient who received an intestinal transplant, so some T cells may come from the graft donor. The CDR3 runs from the conserved cysteine through the conserved F or W. D genes are given only for firm matches. Not every row has a clone size; where given, it reads once, few, many or a size class.

D gene,clone size,V gene,J gene,CDR3 DNA,CDR3 protein
.,.,TRBV5-6,TRBJ1-6,TGTGCCAGCAGCCCACCTGGAGAGTTTTCACCCCTCCACTTT,CASSPPGEFSPLHF
.,.,TRBV7-8,TRBJ2-2,TGTGCCAGCAGCCATTCCCGCGCCGGACTCTGGAACACCGGGGAGCTGTTTTTT,CASSHSRAGLWNTGELFF
TRBD1,.,TRBV11-2,TRBJ1-2,TGTGCCAGCAGCCCCCCGGGACAGGGGTCGGGTGGCTACACCTTC,CASSPPGQGSGGYTF
.,.,TRBV5-1,TRBJ1-2,TGCGCCAGCAGCTTGGACACCTACTATGGCTACACCTTC,CASSLDTYYGYTF
.,.,TRBV28,TRBJ1-2,TGTGCCAGCAGGGATCCTGGCCCGACGGGTAGGGGCTATGGCTACACCTTC,CASRDPGPTGRGYGYTF
TRBD2,.,TRBV5-4,TRBJ2-1,TGTGCCAGCAGCTTGTCTGGACTAGCGGGGATCCGAGAGCAGTTCTTC,CASSLSGLAGIREQFF
.,.,TRBV27,TRBJ1-4,TGTGCCAGCAGTCCACAGAATACTGAAAAACTGTTTTTT,CASSPQNTEKLFF
TRBD1,once,TRBV19,TRBJ2-1,TGTGCCAGTAGCCGGGACAGGGGGCCCAATGAGCAGTTCTTC,CASSRDRGPNEQFF
.,.,TRBV27,TRBJ1-6,TGTGCCAGCAGCGACACAGGGTCAAGCTCCTATAATTCACCCCTCCACTTT,CASSDTGSSSYNSPLHF
TRBD1,.,TRBV19,TRBJ1-6,TGTGCCACCAAGGGCGGACAGGGCTTTAATTCACCCCTCCACTTT,CATKGGQGFNSPLHF
.,.,TRBV5-1,TRBJ2-1,TGCGCCAGCAGCTCACAACAGGGAGATAGCAATGAGCAGTTCTTC,CASSSQQGDSNEQFF
.,.,TRBV19,TRBJ1-1,TGTGCCAGTAGTACCACCCCCAAAGCGGCAGGGGAGAACACTGAAGCTTTCTTT,CASSTTPKAAGENTEAFF
TRBD2,few,TRBV7-2,TRBJ2-3,TGTGCCAGCAGCCCCTCTAGCGGGGGGGCTCATACGCAGTATTTT,CASSPSSGGAHTQYF
.,.,TRBV6-5,TRBJ1-6,TGTGCCAGCAGTTATCTACGAAACTCCTATAATTCACCCCTCCACTTT,CASSYLRNSYNSPLHF
.,.,TRBV25-1,TRBJ1-1,TGTGCCAGCAAACTCGGGATCAACACTGAAGCTTTCTTT,CASKLGINTEAFF
.,few,TRBV6-5,TRBJ1-2,TGTGCCAGCAGTTACCAGTGGAACTATGGCTACACCTTC,CASSYQWNYGYTF
.,few,TRBV11-1,TRBJ2-3,TGTGCCAGCAGCTTATACCGAGGGCTCTCTAGCACAGATACGCAGTATTTT,CASSLYRGLSSTDTQYF
TRBD2,.,TRBV6-1,TRBJ2-1,TGTGCCAGCAGTGAAGCGATATGGCGCGGGGGGGTCTACAATGAGCAGTTCTTC,CASSEAIWRGGVYNEQFF